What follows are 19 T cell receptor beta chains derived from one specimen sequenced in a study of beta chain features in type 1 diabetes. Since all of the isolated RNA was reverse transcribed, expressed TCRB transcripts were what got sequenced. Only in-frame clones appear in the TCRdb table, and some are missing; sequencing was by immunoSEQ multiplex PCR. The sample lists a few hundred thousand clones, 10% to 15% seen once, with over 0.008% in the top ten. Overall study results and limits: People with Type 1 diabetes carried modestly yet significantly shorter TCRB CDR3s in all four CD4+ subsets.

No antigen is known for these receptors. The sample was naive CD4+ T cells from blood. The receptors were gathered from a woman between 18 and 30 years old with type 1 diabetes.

CDR3 region: CATSRGGDYNEQFF. The CDR3 DNA reads TGTGCCACCAGCAGAGGGGGGGATTACAATGAGCAGTTCTTC. The chain combines TRBV15 with TRBJ2-1, with a tentative D call TRBD2 (6 bases). Germline values: CDR1 LNHNV, CDR2 YYDKDF (reference sequence). The CDR3 is 14 amino acids. Trimming left V 1 base short and J 4 bases short, with 8 bases between. Complete variable domain (other parts from reference TRBV15 and TRBJ2-1): DAMVIQNPRYQVTQFGKPVTLSCSQTLNHNVMYWYQQKSSQAPKLLFHYYDKDFNNEADTPDNFQSRRPNTSFCFLDIRSPGLGDTAMYLCATSRGGDYNEQFFGPGTRLTVL.

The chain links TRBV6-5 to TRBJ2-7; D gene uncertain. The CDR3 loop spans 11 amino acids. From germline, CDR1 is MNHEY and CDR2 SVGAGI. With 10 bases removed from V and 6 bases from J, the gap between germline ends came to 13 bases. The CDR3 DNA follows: TGTGCCAACCTTAGGCCAGGCGAGCAGTACTTC. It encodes CANLRPGEQYF.

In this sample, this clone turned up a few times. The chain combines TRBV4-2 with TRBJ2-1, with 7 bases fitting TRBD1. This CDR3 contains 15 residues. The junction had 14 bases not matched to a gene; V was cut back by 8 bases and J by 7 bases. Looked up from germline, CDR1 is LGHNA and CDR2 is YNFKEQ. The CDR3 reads CASGSTGAPTNEQFF. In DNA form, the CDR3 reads TGTGCCAGCGGGTCCACAGGGGCTCCTACAAATGAGCAGTTCTTC.

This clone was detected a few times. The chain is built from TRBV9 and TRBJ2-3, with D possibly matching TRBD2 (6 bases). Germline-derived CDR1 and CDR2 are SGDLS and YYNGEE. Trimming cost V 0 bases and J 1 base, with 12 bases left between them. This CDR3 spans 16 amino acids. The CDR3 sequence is CASSVGSGSGTDTQYF. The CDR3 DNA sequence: TGTGCCAGCAGCGTAGGTTCCGGGAGCGGCACAGATACGCAGTATTTT.

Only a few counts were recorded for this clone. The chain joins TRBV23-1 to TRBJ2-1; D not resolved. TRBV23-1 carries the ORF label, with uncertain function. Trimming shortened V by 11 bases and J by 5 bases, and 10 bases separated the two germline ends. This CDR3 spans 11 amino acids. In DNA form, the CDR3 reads TGCGCCCTACCCCTAAACAATGAGCAGTTCTTC. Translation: CALPLNNEQFF.

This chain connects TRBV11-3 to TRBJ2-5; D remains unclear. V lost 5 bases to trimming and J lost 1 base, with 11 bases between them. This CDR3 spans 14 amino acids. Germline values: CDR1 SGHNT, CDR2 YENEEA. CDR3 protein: CASSPQDGQETQYF. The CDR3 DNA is TGTGCCAGCAGCCCCCAGGATGGCCAAGAGACCCAGTACTTC.

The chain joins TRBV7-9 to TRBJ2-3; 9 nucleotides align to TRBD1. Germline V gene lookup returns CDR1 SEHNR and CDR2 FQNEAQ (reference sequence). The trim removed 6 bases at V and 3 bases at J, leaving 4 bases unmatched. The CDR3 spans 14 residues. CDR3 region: CASRGTGRTDTQYF. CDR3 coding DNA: TGTGCCAGCAGGGGGACAGGGAGAACAGATACGCAGTATTTT.

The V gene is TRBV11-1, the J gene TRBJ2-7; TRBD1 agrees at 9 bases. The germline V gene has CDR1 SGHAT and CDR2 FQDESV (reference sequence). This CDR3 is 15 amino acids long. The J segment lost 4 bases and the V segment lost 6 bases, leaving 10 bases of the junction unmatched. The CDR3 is CASRTGTGPIYEQYF. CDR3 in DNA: TGTGCCAGCAGAACCGGGACAGGGCCAATTTACGAGCAGTACTTC.

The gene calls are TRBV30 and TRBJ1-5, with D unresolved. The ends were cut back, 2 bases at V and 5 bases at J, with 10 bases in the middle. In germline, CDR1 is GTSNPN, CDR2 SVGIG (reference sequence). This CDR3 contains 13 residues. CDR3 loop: CAWSPEADQPQHF. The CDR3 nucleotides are TGTGCCTGGAGTCCCGAGGCCGATCAGCCCCAGCATTTT.

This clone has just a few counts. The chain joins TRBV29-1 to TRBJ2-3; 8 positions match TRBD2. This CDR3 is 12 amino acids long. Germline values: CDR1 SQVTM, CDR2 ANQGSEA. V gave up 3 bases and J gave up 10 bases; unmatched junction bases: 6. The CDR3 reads CSVEDAGGAQYF. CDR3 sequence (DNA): TGCAGCGTTGAGGATGCGGGGGGCGCGCAGTATTTT.

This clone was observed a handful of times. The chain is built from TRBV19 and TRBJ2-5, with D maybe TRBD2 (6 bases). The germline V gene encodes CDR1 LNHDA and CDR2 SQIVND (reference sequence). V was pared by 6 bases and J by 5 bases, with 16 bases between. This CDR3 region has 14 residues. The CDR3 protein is CASRQLAGGETQYF. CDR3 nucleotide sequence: TGTGCCAGTAGGCAACTAGCTGGCGGGGAGACCCAGTACTTC.

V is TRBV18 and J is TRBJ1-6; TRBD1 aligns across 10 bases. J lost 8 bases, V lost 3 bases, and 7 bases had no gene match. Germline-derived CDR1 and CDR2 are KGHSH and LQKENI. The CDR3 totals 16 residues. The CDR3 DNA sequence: TGTGCCAGCTCACCCCGGGACAGGGGCTCGGATTCACCCCTCCACTTT. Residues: CASSPRDRGSDSPLHF.

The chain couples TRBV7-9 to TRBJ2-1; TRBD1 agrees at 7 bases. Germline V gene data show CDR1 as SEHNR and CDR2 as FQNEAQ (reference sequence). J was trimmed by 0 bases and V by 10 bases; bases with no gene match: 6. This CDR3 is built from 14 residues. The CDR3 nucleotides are TGTGCCACCCTTAGGGACAGCTCCTACAATGAGCAGTTCTTC. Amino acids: CATLRDSSYNEQFF.

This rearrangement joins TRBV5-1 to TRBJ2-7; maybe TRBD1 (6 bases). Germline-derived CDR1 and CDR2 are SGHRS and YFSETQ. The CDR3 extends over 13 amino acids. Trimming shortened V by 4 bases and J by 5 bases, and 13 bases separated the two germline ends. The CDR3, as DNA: TGCGCCAGCAGCCGTGGACAGTCGGACGAGCAGTACTTC. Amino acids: CASSRGQSDEQYF.

The CDR3 coding sequence is TGTGCCAGCAGCTCGCCGCAAGGCCTACAGGTTCTTGGCTACACCTTC. It translates to CASSSPQGLQVLGYTF. The chain recombines TRBV5-4 with TRBJ1-2; TRBD1 is a possible D gene (5 bases). Trimming removed 3 bases from V and 7 bases from J, with 22 bases in between. Germline V gene lookup returns CDR1 SGHNT and CDR2 YYREEE (reference sequence). There are 16 residues in the CDR3. Looking up the rest from reference TRBV5-4 and TRBJ1-2 gives the full variable domain: ETGVTQSPTHLIKTRGQQVTLRCSSQSGHNTVSWYQQALGQGPQFIFQYYREEENGRGNFPPRFSGLQFPNYSSELNVNALELDDSALYLCASSSPQGLQVLGYTFGSGTRLTVV.

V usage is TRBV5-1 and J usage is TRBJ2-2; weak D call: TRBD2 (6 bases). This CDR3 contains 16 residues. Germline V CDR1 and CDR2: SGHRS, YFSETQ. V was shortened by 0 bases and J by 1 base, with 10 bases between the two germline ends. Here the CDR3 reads CASSLEVAENTGELFF. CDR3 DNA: TGCGCCAGCAGCTTGGAAGTAGCGGAGAACACCGGGGAGCTGTTTTTT. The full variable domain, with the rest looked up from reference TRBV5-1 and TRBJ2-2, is KAGVTQTPRYLIKTRGQQVTLSCSPISGHRSVSWYQQTPGQGLQFLFEYFSETQRNKGNFPGRFSGRQFSNSRSEMNVSTLELGDSALYLCASSLEVAENTGELFFGEGSRLTVL.

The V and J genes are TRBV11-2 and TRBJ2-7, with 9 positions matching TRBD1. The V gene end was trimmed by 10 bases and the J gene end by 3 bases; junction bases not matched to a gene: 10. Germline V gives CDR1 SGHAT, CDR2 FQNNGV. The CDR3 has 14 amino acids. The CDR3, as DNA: TGTGCCAACCAACGACAGGGGGGAGTCTACGAGCAGTACTTC. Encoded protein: CANQRQGGVYEQYF.

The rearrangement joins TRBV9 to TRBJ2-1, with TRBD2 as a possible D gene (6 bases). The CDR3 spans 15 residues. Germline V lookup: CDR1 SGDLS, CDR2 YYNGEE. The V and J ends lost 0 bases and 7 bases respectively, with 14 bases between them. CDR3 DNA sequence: TGTGCCAGCAGCGTAGAAGGGTACGGGGGAAATGAGCAGTTCTTC. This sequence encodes CASSVEGYGGNEQFF.

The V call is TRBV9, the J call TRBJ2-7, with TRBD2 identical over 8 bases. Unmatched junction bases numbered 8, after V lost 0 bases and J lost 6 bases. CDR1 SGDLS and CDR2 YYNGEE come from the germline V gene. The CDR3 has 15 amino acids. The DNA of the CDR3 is TGTGCCAGCAGCGTAGGACCGGGAGGGAAGGGCGAGCAGTACTTC. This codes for CASSVGPGGKGEQYF.